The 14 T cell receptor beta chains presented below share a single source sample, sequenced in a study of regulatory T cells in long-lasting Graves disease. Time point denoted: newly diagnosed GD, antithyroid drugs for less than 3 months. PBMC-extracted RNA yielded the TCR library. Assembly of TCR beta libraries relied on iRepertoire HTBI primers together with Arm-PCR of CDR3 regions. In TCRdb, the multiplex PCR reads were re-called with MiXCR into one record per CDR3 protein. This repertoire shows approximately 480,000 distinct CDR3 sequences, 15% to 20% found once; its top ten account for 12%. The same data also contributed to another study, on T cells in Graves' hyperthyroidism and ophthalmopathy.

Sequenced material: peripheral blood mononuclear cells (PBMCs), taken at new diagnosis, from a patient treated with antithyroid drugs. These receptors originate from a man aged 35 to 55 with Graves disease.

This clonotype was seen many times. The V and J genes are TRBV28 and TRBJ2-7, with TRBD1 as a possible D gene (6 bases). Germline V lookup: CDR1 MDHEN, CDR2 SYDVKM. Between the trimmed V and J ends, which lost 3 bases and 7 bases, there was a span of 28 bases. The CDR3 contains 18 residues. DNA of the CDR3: TGTGCCAGCAGTTTTTCCCCCCGACAGGCGAGTATGAAGCGAGAGCAGTACTTC. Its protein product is CASSFSPRQASMKREQYF. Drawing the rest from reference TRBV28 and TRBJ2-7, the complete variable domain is DVKVTQSSRYLVKRTGEKVFLECVQDMDHENMFWYRQDPGLGLRLIYFSYDVKMKEKGDIPEGYSVSREKKERFSLILESASTNQTSMYLCASSFSPRQASMKREQYFGPGTRLTVT.

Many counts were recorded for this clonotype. DNA of the CDR3: TGTGCCAGCAGCCCCTCGGGGCAGTCGCGCTATGGCTACACCTTC. Its translation is CASSPSGQSRYGYTF. The chain employs TRBV12-3 or TRBV12-4 and TRBJ1-2; D may be TRBD1 (5 bases). This CDR3 is built from 15 residues. The V end was cut by 6 bases, the J end by 4 bases, with 18 bases between.

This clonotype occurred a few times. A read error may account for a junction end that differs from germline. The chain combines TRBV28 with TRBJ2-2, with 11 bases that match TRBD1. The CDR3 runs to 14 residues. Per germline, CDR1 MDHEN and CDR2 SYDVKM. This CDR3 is CASRDRGNTGEPFF. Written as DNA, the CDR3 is TGTGCCAGCCGGGACAGGGGGAACACCGGGGAGCCGTTTTTT.

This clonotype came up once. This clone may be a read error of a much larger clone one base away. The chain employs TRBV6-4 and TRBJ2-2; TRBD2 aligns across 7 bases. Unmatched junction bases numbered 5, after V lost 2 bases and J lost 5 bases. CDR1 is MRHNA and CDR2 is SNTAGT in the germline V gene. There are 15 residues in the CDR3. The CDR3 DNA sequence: TGTGCCAGCAGTGACCAGCGGGACTTAACCGGGGAGCTGTTTTTT. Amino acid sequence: CASSDQRDLTGELFF.

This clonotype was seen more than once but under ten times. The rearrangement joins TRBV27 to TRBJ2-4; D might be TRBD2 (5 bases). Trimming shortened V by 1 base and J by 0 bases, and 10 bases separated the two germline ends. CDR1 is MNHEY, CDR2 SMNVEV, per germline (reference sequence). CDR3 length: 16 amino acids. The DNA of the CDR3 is TGTGCCAGCAGTTTATTGCGGGCTACAGCCAAAAACATTCAGTACTTC. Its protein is CASSLLRATAKNIQYF.

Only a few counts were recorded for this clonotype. The CDR3 DNA sequence: TGTGCCAGCATTCTTATAGGAGGACAGCCCGATTACCAAGAGACCCAGTACTTC. This codes for CASILIGGQPDYQETQYF. V and J are TRBV27 and TRBJ2-5, with a weak D call TRBD1 (6 bases). Trimming removed 7 bases at V and 0 bases at J, with 24 bases between. The CDR3 is 18 amino acids. Germline CDR1 reads MNHEY; CDR2 reads SMNVEV (reference sequence).

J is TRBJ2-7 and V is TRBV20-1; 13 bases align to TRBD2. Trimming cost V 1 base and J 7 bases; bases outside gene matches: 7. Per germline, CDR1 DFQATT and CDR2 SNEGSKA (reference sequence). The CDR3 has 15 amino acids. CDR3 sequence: CSARGTSGSLREQYF. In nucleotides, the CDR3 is TGCAGTGCTAGAGGGACTAGCGGGAGCCTGAGAGAGCAGTACTTC.

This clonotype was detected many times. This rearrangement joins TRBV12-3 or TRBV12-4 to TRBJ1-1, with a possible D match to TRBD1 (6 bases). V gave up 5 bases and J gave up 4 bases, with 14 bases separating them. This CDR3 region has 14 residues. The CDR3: CASSRTQGSTEAFF. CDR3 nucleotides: TGTGCCAGCAGTCGTACCCAGGGGTCCACTGAAGCTTTCTTT.

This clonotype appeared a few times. The CDR3 spells CATSKKREGLGEQFF. The DNA for the CDR3 is TGTGCCACCAGCAAGAAGCGGGAGGGCCTAGGTGAGCAGTTCTTC. V and J are TRBV15 and TRBJ2-1, with 10 bases lining up with TRBD2. Germline V gene lookup returns CDR1 LNHNV and CDR2 YYDKDF (reference sequence). J was trimmed by 9 bases and V by 4 bases; bases with no gene match: 9. This CDR3 spans 15 amino acids.

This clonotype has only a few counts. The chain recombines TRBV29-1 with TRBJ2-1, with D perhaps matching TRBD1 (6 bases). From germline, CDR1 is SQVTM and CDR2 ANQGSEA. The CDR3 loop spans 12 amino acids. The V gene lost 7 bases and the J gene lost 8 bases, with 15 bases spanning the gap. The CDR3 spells CSATGLIDEQFF. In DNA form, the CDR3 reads TGCAGCGCCACAGGGCTAATCGATGAGCAGTTCTTC.

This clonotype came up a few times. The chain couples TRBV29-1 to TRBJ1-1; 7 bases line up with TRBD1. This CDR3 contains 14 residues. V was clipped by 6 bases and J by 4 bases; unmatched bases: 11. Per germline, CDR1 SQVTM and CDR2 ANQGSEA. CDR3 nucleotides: TGCAGCGTGCCCGCTGGAGGGGGCCGCACTGAAGCTTTCTTT. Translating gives CSVPAGGGRTEAFF.

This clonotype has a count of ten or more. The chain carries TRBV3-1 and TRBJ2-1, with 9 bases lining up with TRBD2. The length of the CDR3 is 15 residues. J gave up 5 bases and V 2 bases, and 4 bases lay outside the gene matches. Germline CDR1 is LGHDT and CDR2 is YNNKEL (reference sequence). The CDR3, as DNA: TGTGCCAGCAGCCAAAAAAAGCGGGGGGACAATGAGCAGTTCTTC. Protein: CASSQKKRGDNEQFF.

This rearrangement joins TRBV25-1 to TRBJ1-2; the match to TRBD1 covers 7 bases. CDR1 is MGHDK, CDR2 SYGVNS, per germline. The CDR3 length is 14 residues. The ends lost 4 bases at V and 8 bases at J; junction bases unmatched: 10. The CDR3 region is CASSVTGISGGYTF. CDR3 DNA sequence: TGTGCCAGCAGTGTGACAGGGATCTCCGGGGGCTACACCTTC.

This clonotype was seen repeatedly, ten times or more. The CDR3 bases are TGTGCCAGCAGCCATGGGGGTAGGACTGAAGCTTTCTTT. Protein sequence: CASSHGGRTEAFF. The rearrangement uses TRBV3-1 and TRBJ1-1, with a possible D match to TRBD1 (5 bases). The CDR3 is 13 residues long. Germline V lookup: CDR1 LGHDT, CDR2 YNNKEL (reference sequence). V was clipped by 3 bases and J by 5 bases, with 10 bases between them.